These 26 T cell receptor beta chains were sequenced from one sample in a study of response to subunit inactivated influenza vaccine (dated by TCRdb to 2017 to 2018). Preparation of the library involved RT-PCR. The data were produced on an Illumina HiSeq 2500. TCRdb redid the processing of the public reads, applying fastp at Q25 and MiXCR, and retained in-frame beta chains. Rows are unified per CDR3 protein, each entry keeping the most common DNA and genes. The sample data list 150,000 to 200,000 distinct CDR3 sequences, and 9.5% to 13% of these were observed just once. The ten largest account for roughly 12% of the sample. The time point tag for this specimen amounts to: more than 40 days after influenza vaccine administration. Specimen: non-naive T cells sorted from PBMCs, collected roughly 47 days after vaccination. The label giving this sample's cell subset or site can be read as: memory T cell fraction. The receptors were sampled from a middle-aged man who received an inactivated influenza vaccine. Donor details come from another sample of the same person, matched by shared clones.

This clonotype came up many times. The V call is TRBV7-2, the J call TRBJ2-2, with 10 bases that match TRBD1. The V gene's germline CDR1 is SGHTA and CDR2 FQGNSA. CDR3 length equals 15 residues. With 5 bases clipped from V and 2 bases from J, the junction kept 2 bases outside the gene matches. As DNA, the CDR3 is TGTGCCAGCAGCCCGACAGGGGGCAACACCGGGGAGCTGTTTTTT. Its translation: CASSPTGGNTGELFF.

For this clonotype: Mismatch with germline at one junction end may stem from a read error. The chain couples TRBV3-1 to TRBJ2-1, with TRBD2 identical over 14 bases. The CDR3 contains 18 residues. The germline V gene encodes CDR1 LGHDT and CDR2 YNNKEL (reference sequence). In DNA form, the CDR3 reads TGTACCAGCAGTTCCCGACTAGCGGGAGGGACTCGCTACAATGAGCAGTTCTTC. As protein: CTSSSRLAGGTRYNEQFF.

The sample holds a few counts of this clonotype. This chain joins TRBV9 and TRBJ2-1; D is unresolved. This CDR3 is 14 amino acids long. The germline CDR1 and CDR2 sequences are SGDLS and YYNGEE. The ends were cut back, 2 bases at V and 3 bases at J, with 9 bases in the middle. The CDR3 DNA reads as TGTGCCAGCAGCGTTGGTGGACGCTACAATGAGCAGTTCTTC. Its protein is CASSVGGRYNEQFF.

The table lists this clonotype with many counts. The chain has TRBV7-2 and TRBJ2-5; no clear D. The CDR3 is made up of 11 amino acids. V dropped 5 bases and J dropped 4 bases, with 5 bases sitting between them. The V gene's germline CDR1 is SGHTA and CDR2 FQGNSA. DNA of the CDR3: TGTGCCAGCAGCGCGGTAGAGACCCAGTACTTC. This codes for CASSAVETQYF.

The chain links TRBV29-1 to TRBJ2-1, with D perhaps matching TRBD1 (6 bases). The germline gives CDR1 SQVTM, CDR2 ANQGSEA. CDR3 length equals 13 residues. V was cut by 2 bases and J by 5 bases, with 10 bases left in between. The CDR3 protein is CSVELGQNNEQFF. CDR3 sequence (DNA): TGCAGCGTTGAATTAGGACAGAACAATGAGCAGTTCTTC.

This clonotype was seen repeatedly, ten times or more. This chain joins TRBV5-1 and TRBJ1-1, with TRBD1 matching over 10 bases. After removal of 3 bases from V and 0 bases from J, the junction contained 2 bases not matched to a gene. The CDR3 runs to 15 residues. The germline V gene has CDR1 SGHRS and CDR2 YFSETQ. CDR3 amino acids: CASSSGQGMNTEAFF. CDR3 DNA sequence: TGCGCCAGCAGCTCGGGACAGGGGATGAACACTGAAGCTTTCTTT.

This clonotype was seen a few times. The chain uses TRBV20-1 and TRBJ2-5; weak D call: TRBD1 (5 bases). Trimming took 1 base from V and 2 from J, leaving 14 bases between them. The germline V gene encodes CDR1 DFQATT and CDR2 SNEGSKA (reference sequence). The CDR3 is made up of 15 amino acids. CDR3 amino acids: CSARVLQANQETQYF. CDR3 sequence (DNA): TGCAGTGCTAGAGTGCTACAGGCTAATCAAGAGACCCAGTACTTC.

The chain couples TRBV27 to TRBJ1-2; 9 nucleotides align to TRBD1. This CDR3 contains 15 residues. The J segment lost 7 bases and the V segment lost 5 bases, leaving 11 bases of the junction unmatched. In germline, CDR1 is MNHEY, CDR2 SMNVEV (reference sequence). CDR3 nucleotides: TGTGCCAGCAGTCCGAACCCCGGGACAGGGTCTGGCTACACCTTC. This gives the protein CASSPNPGTGSGYTF.

This clonotype was seen only a few times. The chain carries TRBV7-2 and TRBJ2-7; D might be TRBD2 (6 bases). The CDR3 contains 14 residues. V was trimmed by 3 bases and J by 13 bases, leaving 22 bases between them. Germline CDR1 is SGHTA and CDR2 is FQGNSA. Here the CDR3 DNA reads TGTGCCAGCAGCTTGGGGGACTCCCTTTACGAGCGATACTTC. This encodes CASSLGDSLYERYF.

This clonotype occurred a few times. For the CDR3, the DNA is TGTGCCAGCAGCGACCAGAGAAGAGGGGTTCGCACCGGGGAGCTGTTTTTT. It codes for CASSDQRRGVRTGELFF. The chain joins TRBV21-1 to TRBJ2-2; TRBD1, the D gene given by the table, was not confirmed from the DNA. TRBV21-1 is marked as a pseudogene. The CDR3 contains 17 residues.

Ten or more counts support this clonotype. The chain couples TRBV6-2 or TRBV6-3 to TRBJ2-1; TRBD2 agrees at 13 bases. V was clipped by 5 bases and J by 0 bases; unmatched bases: 7. This CDR3 comprises 18 residues. Germline assignment: CDR1 MNHEY and CDR2 SVGEGT. The CDR3 DNA reads as TGTGCCAGCAGTCAGGGACTAGCGGGGATCAGCTCCTACAATGAGCAGTTCTTC. It is translated as CASSQGLAGISSYNEQFF.

In this sample, this clonotype turned up many times. The J gene is TRBJ1-1, the V gene TRBV7-9, with D possibly matching TRBD1 (6 bases). This CDR3 is 14 amino acids long. Germline CDR1 reads SEHNR; CDR2 reads FQNEAQ (reference sequence). Trimming took off 1 base at V and 7 bases at J, with 13 bases between the two ends. The CDR3 DNA follows: TGTGCCAGCAGCTTAGAGACAGGACATGTTGAAGCTTTCTTT. Protein sequence: CASSLETGHVEAFF.

The sample holds many counts of this clonotype. The CDR3 here is CASSLVNEQFF. The CDR3, as DNA: TGTGCCAGCAGCTTAGTCAATGAGCAGTTCTTC. This chain uses TRBV7-2 with TRBJ2-1, with D uncertain. The length of the CDR3 is 11 residues. V was shortened by 1 base and J by 6 bases, with 1 base between the two germline ends. Germline CDR1 and CDR2: SGHTA and FQGNSA.

Only a few counts were recorded for this clonotype. The chain combines TRBV5-5 with TRBJ1-1; possibly TRBD1 for D (6 bases). Trimming stripped 5 bases from V and 4 bases from J, with 12 bases between. This CDR3 contains 13 residues. Germline V gene lookup returns CDR1 SGHKS and CDR2 YYEKEE (reference sequence). The CDR3 is CASRQGPGTEAFF. CDR3 coding DNA: TGTGCCAGCAGACAGGGCCCGGGCACTGAAGCTTTCTTT.

This clonotype was recorded many times. The chain carries TRBV5-1 and TRBJ2-1; D is possibly TRBD2 (5 bases). Between the trimmed V and J ends, which lost 0 bases and 5 bases, there was a span of 9 bases. The CDR3 runs to 14 residues. Germline CDR1 reads SGHRS; CDR2 reads YFSETQ. CDR3 loop: CASSLVAPHNEQFF. For the CDR3, the DNA is TGCGCCAGCAGCTTGGTAGCGCCACACAATGAGCAGTTCTTC.

This clonotype was seen ten or more times. The chain employs TRBV11-2 and TRBJ1-5; perhaps TRBD1 as D (6 bases). This CDR3 spans 14 amino acids. Trimming removed 1 base at V and 3 bases at J, with 7 bases between. Germline values: CDR1 SGHAT, CDR2 FQNNGV. CDR3 residues: CASSLGGANQPQHF. CDR3 coding DNA: TGTGCCAGCAGCTTAGGGGGGGCCAATCAGCCCCAGCATTTT.

A few counts support this clonotype. The chain couples TRBV6-1 to TRBJ1-4, with 7 bases that match TRBD1. Germline V CDR1 and CDR2: MNHNS, SASEGT. V trimming: 7 bases; J trimming: 2 bases; junction bases outside the gene matches: 7. The CDR3 has 15 residues. The CDR3 DNA is TGTGCCAGCACCGCGACAGGGAACACTAATGAAAAACTGTTTTTT. This translates into CASTATGNTNEKLFF.

The chain recombines TRBV18 with TRBJ2-5; D is uncertain. CDR1 is KGHSH, CDR2 LQKENI, per germline. The CDR3 covers 14 residues. V lost 2 bases to trimming and J lost 4 bases, with 11 bases between them. This chain's CDR3 is CASSPSNGGETQYF. As DNA, the CDR3 is TGTGCCAGCTCACCAAGTAACGGTGGAGAGACCCAGTACTTC.

Only a few counts were recorded for this clonotype. J is TRBJ2-2 and V is TRBV4-3; a possible D gene is TRBD2 (5 bases). Germline loops: CDR1 LGHNA, CDR2 YSLEER. V was pared by 0 bases and J by 9 bases, with 11 bases between. This CDR3 spans 14 amino acids. The CDR3 sequence is CASSQDEGSRELFF. CDR3 DNA sequence: TGCGCCAGCAGCCAAGATGAGGGCTCCAGGGAGCTGTTTTTT.

This clonotype was observed a few times. The chain is built from TRBV20-1 and TRBJ1-3; unclear D gene. CDR1 DFQATT and CDR2 SNEGSKA come from the germline V gene (reference sequence). V lost 0 bases and J 0 bases, leaving 9 bases between the germline ends. CDR3 length: 15 residues. CDR3 region: CSARDPTGSGNTIYF. In nucleotides, the CDR3 is TGCAGTGCTAGAGATCCCACCGGCTCTGGAAACACCATATATTTT.

This chain joins TRBV6-2 or TRBV6-3 and TRBJ2-3, with D perhaps matching TRBD2 (6 bases). In germline, CDR1 is MNHEY, CDR2 SVGEGT. The V end lost 7 bases, the J end lost 3 bases, and 29 bases lay between the germline ends. The CDR3 sequence is 19 residues long. CDR3 in amino acids: CASNEPTGLSGDMTDTQYF. CDR3 sequence (DNA): TGTGCCAGCAACGAACCGACGGGACTGTCGGGAGATATGACAGATACGCAGTATTTT.

The gene calls are TRBV28 and TRBJ1-5, with 10 bases that match TRBD1. This CDR3 is built from 16 residues. V lost 2 bases and J lost 2; bases outside the gene matches: 3. Germline CDR1 is MDHEN and CDR2 is SYDVKM. As DNA, the CDR3 is TGTGCCAGCAGTTTAAGGGACAGGGGAGGCAATCAGCCCCAGCATTTT. Its protein is CASSLRDRGGNQPQHF.

There are a few counts of this clonotype. This rearrangement joins TRBV9 to TRBJ2-7; D gene ambiguous. Trimming removed 0 bases from V and 0 bases from J, with 7 bases in between. The CDR3 has 14 residues. CDR1 SGDLS and CDR2 YYNGEE come from the germline V gene. The CDR3 DNA sequence: TGTGCCAGCAGCGTAGACATGTACTCCTACGAGCAGTACTTC. It translates to CASSVDMYSYEQYF.

This clonotype was observed a handful of times. The chain joins TRBV5-1 to TRBJ1-4, with TRBD1 identical over 7 bases. Trimming took 3 bases from V and 8 from J; bases not matched to a gene: 7. Germline CDR1 and CDR2: SGHRS and YFSETQ. This CDR3 region has 14 residues. CDR3 loop: CASSWDSVEEKLFF. The DNA of the CDR3 is TGCGCCAGCAGCTGGGACAGTGTCGAAGAAAAACTGTTTTTT.

J is TRBJ2-7 and V is TRBV27; no clear D. In germline, CDR1 is MNHEY, CDR2 SMNVEV (reference sequence). Trimming removed 2 bases at V and 3 bases at J, with 14 bases between. The CDR3 is made up of 15 amino acids. The CDR3 sequence is CASSLAADARYEQYF. CDR3 bases: TGTGCCAGCAGTTTAGCGGCGGACGCCCGCTACGAGCAGTACTTC.

The V call is TRBV5-1, the J call TRBJ2-3; tentatively, D is TRBD1 or TRBD2 (6 bases each). This CDR3 contains 16 residues. Germline CDR1 reads SGHRS; CDR2 reads YFSETQ. V lost 4 bases and J lost 10, with 25 bases in between. The CDR3 bases are TGCGCCAGCAGCAGGGGGGCGAAAACAGGGTTTGAGGCGCAGTATTTT. Translation: CASSRGAKTGFEAQYF.